This note documents a single T cell receptor beta chain sequence. Its antigen remains unknown. This sample is drawn from a study of T-cell reconstitution after alpha-beta-depleted transplantation in children. Molecular barcoding with unique molecular identifiers was used for the TCRbeta library. Using its own MiXCR run on the PCR reads, TCRdb lists one record per CDR3 protein. The sample carries about a million distinct CDR3 sequences, under 30% recorded once. Notes on the study in general: Where alpha-beta T cells came from about two months after transplant was reportedly several hundred expanded graft clones. T cells produced anew were the main source of T-cell counts and diversity one year after transplant.

V lost 0 bases, J lost 3 bases, and 14 bases lay in between. Germline-derived CDR1 and CDR2 are DFQATT and SNEGSKA (reference sequence). This CDR3 is 15 amino acids long. Source: PBMCs, mostly from graft donor cells, taken 360 days after TCRalphabeta/CD19-depleted stem cell transplant. V usage is TRBV20-1 and J usage is TRBJ1-2, with D perhaps matching TRBD1 (6 bases). The TCR was taken from a boy younger than two who had a stem cell transplant for SCID, so the T cells may come from the graft donor. CDR3: CSAREGAGPYYGYTF. The CDR3 coding sequence is TGCAGTGCTAGAGAGGGGGCGGGGCCTTACTATGGCTACACCTTC.